A selection of T cell receptor beta chains follows, all from one sample in a study of blood T cell repertoires in COVID-19. Assay: immunoSEQ multiplex PCR; the TCRdb copy retains only in-frame clones and omits some. Of 60,000 to 85,000 clones in the sample, 80% to 90% were seen once. Sequencing was carried out using peripheral blood. These receptors were taken from an elderly woman with active or convalescent COVID-19. The CDR3 runs from the conserved cysteine through the conserved F or W. The D gene is left open where the match is weak. Size tells how often a clone was seen (once, few, many) or the class of an expanded clone, and some rows leave it out.

CDR3 protein | CDR3 DNA | J gene | D gene | V gene | clone size
CASSQRTGAGREQFF | TGTGCCAGCAGTCAACGGACAGGCGCCGGGCGCGAGCAGTTCTTC | TRBJ2-1 | TRBD1 | TRBV27 | .
CSGGDRHYTF | TGCAGCGGGGGAGACAGGCACTACACCTTC | TRBJ1-2 | . | TRBV29-1 | .
CASSQGGSSYNEQFF | TGTGCCAGCAGCCAAGGAGGGAGCTCCTACAATGAGCAGTTCTTC | TRBJ2-1 | . | TRBV7-2 | .
CASSPSQGSSYNSPLHF | TGTGCCAGCTCACCCTCACAGGGCAGCTCCTATAATTCACCCCTCCACTTT | TRBJ1-6 | . | TRBV18 | .
CASTYGGGVRNTEAFF | TGTGCCAGCACCTACGGGGGTGGGGTTAGGAACACTGAAGCTTTCTTT | TRBJ1-1 | . | TRBV11-3 | .
CASSVTGAYDGYTF | TGTGCCAGCAGTGTCACAGGGGCTTACGATGGCTACACCTTC | TRBJ1-2 | TRBD1 | TRBV6-4 | .
CASRADRGRDEQYF | TGTGCCAGCAGAGCGGACAGGGGGCGCGACGAGCAGTACTTC | TRBJ2-7 | TRBD1 | TRBV28 | .
CASRSGTSGYEQYF | TGTGCCAGCAGATCCGGGACTAGCGGTTACGAGCAGTACTTC | TRBJ2-7 | TRBD2 | TRBV5-4 | .
CASSRLAGTYNEQFF | TGTGCCAGCAGCCGATTAGCGGGAACCTACAATGAGCAGTTCTTC | TRBJ2-1 | TRBD2 | TRBV9 | .
CAISLRDRGNTGELFF | TGTGCCATCAGCCTTAGGGACAGGGGGAACACCGGGGAGCTGTTTTTT | TRBJ2-2 | TRBD1 | TRBV10-3 | .
CASGTSGRNTDTQYF | TGTGCCAGCGGGACTAGCGGGAGGAACACAGATACGCAGTATTTT | TRBJ2-3 | TRBD2 | TRBV7-3 | .
CASSPTPIAGGVRNEQFF | TGTGCCAGCAGTCCCACCCCGATAGCGGGAGGAGTAAGGAATGAGCAGTTCTTC | TRBJ2-1 | TRBD2 | TRBV27 | once
CASSTGQGLSNTGELFF | TGTGCCAGCAGTACGGGACAGGGCTTGTCGAACACCGGGGAGCTGTTTTTT | TRBJ2-2 | TRBD1 | TRBV27 | few
CASSLDRSNYGYTF | TGTGCCAGCAGCTTAGACAGATCTAACTATGGCTACACCTTC | TRBJ1-2 | . | TRBV7-2 | .
CASSQDRAQGLFF | TGCGCCAGCAGCCAGGACAGGGCACAGGGACTGTTTTTT | TRBJ1-4 | TRBD1 | TRBV4-3 | .
CASIRDWGTEAFF | TGTGCCAGCATTCGGGACTGGGGCACTGAAGCTTTCTTT | TRBJ1-1 | . | TRBV2 | .
CASSQDQGVLFF | TGTGCCAGCAGCCAAGATCAAGGGGTACTGTTTTTT | TRBJ1-4 | . | TRBV3-1/TRBV3-2 | .
CASSPGGTYSYEQYF | TGTGCCAGCAGCCCGGGGGGGACCTACTCCTACGAGCAGTACTTC | TRBJ2-7 | TRBD2 | TRBV9 | .
CASSPGQGARTSTDTQYF | TGTGCCAGCAGCCCGGGACAGGGTGCCCGAACTAGCACAGATACGCAGTATTTT | TRBJ2-3 | TRBD1 | TRBV5-4 | few
CASSAWETQYF | TGTGCCAGCAGCGCGTGGGAGACCCAGTACTTC | TRBJ2-5 | . | TRBV11-2 | .
CASSSAWTGTYEQYF | TGTGCCAGCAGCTCAGCCTGGACAGGCACCTACGAGCAGTACTTC | TRBJ2-7 | TRBD1 | TRBV7-9 | .
CASSPLTSGRGTDTQYF | TGTGCCAGCAGCCCCTTAACTAGCGGGAGGGGCACAGATACGCAGTATTTT | TRBJ2-3 | TRBD2 | TRBV3-1/TRBV3-2 | .
CASSFQGLKNYEQYF | TGTGCCAGCAGCTTCCAGGGACTGAAGAACTACGAGCAGTACTTC | TRBJ2-7 | . | TRBV7-2 | .
CASSTTDRVSNQPQHF | TGTGCCAGTAGTACGACTGACAGGGTAAGCAATCAGCCCCAGCATTTT | TRBJ1-5 | TRBD1 | TRBV19 | .
CASSIGQGGNREQYF | TGTGCCAGCAGCATCGGACAGGGGGGGAATCGCGAGCAGTACTTC | TRBJ2-7 | TRBD1 | TRBV11-3 | .
CATSAPRLGADEQYF | TGTGCCACCAGTGCCCCGCGCTTGGGGGCTGACGAGCAGTACTTC | TRBJ2-7 | . | TRBV24-1 | once
CASSLALAKNIQYF | TGTGCCAGCAGCTTAGCCCTAGCCAAAAACATTCAGTACTTC | TRBJ2-4 | . | TRBV7-2 | once
CASSLGASGASYEQYF | TGTGCCAGCAGCCTAGGGGCTAGCGGAGCCTCCTACGAGCAGTACTTC | TRBJ2-7 | TRBD2 | TRBV3-1/TRBV3-2 | .
CASSLDGGQGEQFF | TGCGCCAGCAGCTTGGATGGGGGCCAGGGTGAGCAGTTCTTC | TRBJ2-1 | . | TRBV5-1 | .
CASSPGGLAVPSTDTQYF | TGCGCCAGCAGCCCGGGGGGACTAGCGGTACCTAGCACAGATACGCAGTATTTT | TRBJ2-3 | TRBD2 | TRBV5-1 | .
CASSSHFGLAGVDTQYF | TGTGCCAGCAGTTCCCATTTCGGACTAGCGGGGGTGGATACGCAGTATTTT | TRBJ2-3 | TRBD2 | TRBV6-2/TRBV6-3 | .
CATSDARGPSEQFF | TGTGCCACCAGTGATGCTAGGGGTCCATCCGAACAGTTCTTC | TRBJ2-1 | . | TRBV24-1 | few
CASSLQGGETQYF | TGTGCCAGCAGTTTACAGGGTGGCGAGACCCAGTACTTC | TRBJ2-5 | . | TRBV6-5 | .
CASRTLAGGDTGELFF | TGTGCTAGCAGGACCTTAGCGGGAGGAGACACCGGGGAGCTGTTTTTT | TRBJ2-2 | TRBD2 | TRBV7-7 | .
CASSQPGQGPHF | TGTGCCAGCAGCCAACCAGGACAGGGGCCGCACTTC | TRBJ2-7 | TRBD1 | TRBV3-1/TRBV3-2 | few
CATLGGSKETQYF | TGTGCCACCCTTGGGGGGTCGAAAGAGACCCAGTACTTC | TRBJ2-5 | . | TRBV5-3 | .
CASSQDLGRAYEQYF | TGTGCCAGCAGCCAAGACCTGGGCCGAGCCTACGAGCAGTACTTC | TRBJ2-7 | . | TRBV14 | .
CSVEVGRGEKAFF | TGCAGCGTTGAAGTGGGCAGGGGGGAAAAAGCTTTCTTT | TRBJ1-1 | TRBD1 | TRBV29-1 | .
CASSFVNEQFF | TGTGCCAGCAGCTTCGTCAATGAGCAGTTCTTC | TRBJ2-1 | . | TRBV7-9 | .
CASSPRDRDYNEQFF | TGTGCCAGCTCACCCCGGGACAGAGACTACAATGAGCAGTTCTTC | TRBJ2-1 | TRBD1 | TRBV18 | .
CASSLKGGPTYEQYF | TGCGCCAGCAGCTTGAAAGGCGGGCCTACCTACGAGCAGTACTTC | TRBJ2-7 | . | TRBV5-1 | .
CASSLGAKTNQPQHF | TGTGCCAGCAGCTTAGGGGCTAAGACCAATCAGCCCCAGCATTTT | TRBJ1-5 | . | TRBV7-2 | .
CASTPGTGGGPSGRVYNEQFF | TGTGCCAGTACTCCCGGGACAGGAGGGGGTCCTAGCGGGAGGGTTTACAATGAGCAGTTCTTC | TRBJ2-1 | TRBD2 | TRBV19 | .
CASSLDGETPLHF | TGCGCCAGCAGCTTGGACGGGGAGACACCCCTCCACTTT | TRBJ1-6 | . | TRBV5-1 | .
CASSQVFSGRSQETQYF | TGCGCCAGCAGCCAAGTCTTCAGCGGGAGGTCACAAGAGACCCAGTACTTC | TRBJ2-5 | TRBD2 | TRBV4-3 | .
CSGQRGVNTGELFF | TGCAGCGGCCAGCGGGGTGTCAACACCGGGGAGCTGTTTTTT | TRBJ2-2 | TRBD2 | TRBV29-1 | .
CASSLSGLAAQETQYF | TGTGCCAGCAGCTTGTCGGGACTAGCGGCCCAAGAGACCCAGTACTTC | TRBJ2-5 | TRBD2 | TRBV5-4 | .
CASSDSSGLYNEQFF | TGCGCCAGCAGCGATTCTAGCGGACTGTACAATGAGCAGTTCTTC | TRBJ2-1 | TRBD2 | TRBV5-1 | .
CASSPGYTDTQYF | TGCGCCAGCAGCCCCGGTTATACAGATACGCAGTATTTT | TRBJ2-3 | . | TRBV5-1 | .
CSEDNRGEGGYTF | TGCAGCGAGGATAACAGGGGCGAGGGGGGCTACACCTTC | TRBJ1-2 | TRBD1 | TRBV29-1 | .
CSVGGWGDPPAGYTF | TGCAGCGTTGGGGGCTGGGGGGACCCACCGGCGGGCTACACCTTC | TRBJ1-2 | . | TRBV29-1 | .
CASTPTGPMLYEQYF | TGTGCCAGCACCCCCACAGGGCCAATGCTCTACGAGCAGTACTTC | TRBJ2-7 | . | TRBV6-2/TRBV6-3 | .
CASSLGPEGGYGYTF | TGCGCCAGCAGCTTGGGACCGGAAGGGGGCTATGGCTACACCTTC | TRBJ1-2 | . | TRBV5-1 | once